The 8 T cell receptor beta chains reported below all come from one sample, sequenced in a study of blood T cell repertoires in COVID-19. TCRdb's copy holds only in-frame clones and misses some; the assay was immunoSEQ multiplex PCR. This sample yields 55,000 to 95,000 clones, of which 80% to 85% are seen a single time; 1.5% to 2% belongs to the top ten. Sequencing was carried out using peripheral blood. Receptor source: a woman in her sixties or seventies with acute or convalescent COVID-19.

V gene TRBV23-1 combines with J gene TRBJ2-1; 9 bases fit TRBD1. TRBV23-1 qualifies as an ORF whose function is uncertain. The CDR3 consists of 15 residues. J lost 8 bases, V lost 3 bases, and 8 bases had no gene match. The DNA of the CDR3 is TGCGCCAGCAGTCACTGGGACAGGGTTGACGATGAGCAGTTCTTC. This encodes CASSHWDRVDDEQFF.

This clone came up a few times. The chain links TRBV29-1 to TRBJ1-1; D is undetermined. This CDR3 region has 13 residues. Germline-derived CDR1 and CDR2 are SQVTM and ANQGSEA. V lost 0 bases and J lost 10, with 15 bases in between. For the CDR3, the DNA is TGCAGCGTTGAAGATCTAGCCCATCGGGGAGCTTTCTTT. Translation: CSVEDLAHRGAFF.

The CDR3 nucleotides are TGTGCCAGCAGCGCGATGCAGGGGGTCTACAATGAGCAGTTCTTC. Protein sequence: CASSAMQGVYNEQFF. The chain carries TRBV5-5 and TRBJ2-1; 7 bases map to TRBD1. The CDR3 loop spans 15 amino acids. Looked up from germline, CDR1 is SGHKS and CDR2 is YYEKEE (reference sequence). V shed 4 bases and J 3 bases; nucleotides not matched to a gene: 7.

This clone came up a few times. The rearrangement links TRBV9 to TRBJ2-1; 7 positions agree with TRBD2. J gave up 2 bases and V 4 bases, and 6 bases lay outside the gene matches. Germline lookup yields CDR1 SGDLS and CDR2 YYNGEE. This CDR3 contains 15 residues. The CDR3 reads CASSNLAVAYNEQFF. The CDR3 DNA reads TGTGCCAGCAGCAATCTAGCGGTAGCCTACAATGAGCAGTTCTTC. The full variable domain, completed using reference TRBV9 and TRBJ2-1, is DSGVTQTPKHLITATGQRVTLRCSPRSGDLSVYWYQQSLDQGLQFLIQYYNGEERAKGNILERFSAQQFPDLHSELNLSSLELGDSALYFCASSNLAVAYNEQFFGPGTRLTVL.

Here the CDR3 reads CASSVALSPGELFF. Written as DNA, the CDR3 is TGTGCCAGCAGCGTGGCCTTATCCCCCGGGGAGCTGTTTTTT. The rearrangement joins TRBV9 to TRBJ2-2; D remains unclear. CDR3 length: 14 amino acids. CDR1 SGDLS and CDR2 YYNGEE come from the germline V gene. The V gene lost 2 bases and the J gene lost 6 bases, with 11 bases spanning the gap.

V gene TRBV9 combines with J gene TRBJ1-3, with TRBD1 identical over 8 bases. Germline V gene lookup returns CDR1 SGDLS and CDR2 YYNGEE. With 4 bases clipped from V and 2 bases from J, the junction kept 5 bases outside the gene matches. CDR3 size: 15 residues. CDR3 protein: CASSLRTGTGNTIYF. CDR3 DNA sequence: TGTGCCAGCAGCTTGCGGACAGGGACTGGAAACACCATATATTTT.

The gene calls are TRBV7-9 and TRBJ1-6; weak D call: TRBD1 (6 bases). CDR1 and CDR2 from the germline V gene are SEHNR and FQNEAQ (reference sequence). Between the trimmed V and J ends, which lost 4 bases and 10 bases, there was a span of 17 bases. This CDR3 has 15 residues. CDR3 in DNA: TGTGCCAGCAGCTCCCAACAGGGCCCTACCTCACCCCTCCACTTT. Translating it yields CASSSQQGPTSPLHF.

The table lists this clone with a count of one. CDR3: CASSLRGEDRVETQYF. CDR3 nucleotide sequence: TGTGCCAGCAGTTTACGCGGGGAGGATCGGGTAGAGACCCAGTACTTC. The J gene is TRBJ2-5, the V gene TRBV27; D is possibly TRBD2 (6 bases). V was pared by 2 bases and J by 4 bases, with 17 bases between. CDR3 size: 16 residues. Germline V gene sequence: CDR1 MNHEY, CDR2 SMNVEV (reference sequence).